Below, 19 T cell receptor beta chains from the same sample are listed, as sequenced in a study of blood T cells in healthy people across ages (dated by TCRdb to about 2015). The method behind the library was 5' RACE. These reads were obtained on an Illumina HiSeq 2500. A second PCR of about 6 to 11 cycles was run with a J-beta primer mix and a sample-barcoded 5' primer. TCRdb cleaned the public reads at Q25 with fastp, built clones with MiXCR and kept in-frame beta chains. Rows with one shared CDR3 protein collapse into an entry with the most common genes and DNA. Counted in this sample were some 760,000 distinct CDR3 sequences; 20% to 25% of them appeared once. The ten largest account for 9.4% of the sample. These same data were also listed under a study on T cells of mothers and their children.

The sample consisted of blood. The receptors come from a boy aged 5-17 years in good health.

The rearrangement uses TRBV12-3 or TRBV12-4 and TRBJ2-4, with a weak D call TRBD1 (6 bases). CDR3 length: 16 amino acids. V was pared by 5 bases and J by 0 bases, with 14 bases between. The DNA of the CDR3 is TGTGCCAGCAGTCCCAAAGGACAGCTAGCCAAAAACATTCAGTACTTC. Encoded protein: CASSPKGQLAKNIQYF.

This clonotype was observed many times. The gene calls are TRBV4-1 and TRBJ1-4; D unclear. V lost 0 bases to trimming and J lost 6 bases, with 11 bases between them. Germline CDR1 reads MGHRA; CDR2 reads YSYEKL. The CDR3 runs 15 residues. CDR3 region: CASSQDMGSDEKLFF. CDR3 coding DNA: TGCGCCAGCAGCCAAGATATGGGCTCGGATGAAAAACTGTTTTTT.

J is TRBJ1-1 and V is TRBV11-2; possibly TRBD1 for D (5 bases). V dropped 0 bases and J dropped 0 bases, with 11 bases sitting between them. CDR1 and CDR2 (germline): SGHAT, FQNNGV. This CDR3 comprises 16 residues. This CDR3 reads CASSLDTGDMNTEAFF. The CDR3 DNA sequence: TGTGCCAGCAGCTTAGATACAGGAGACATGAACACTGAAGCTTTCTTT.

This clonotype has more than one count but fewer than ten. CDR3 sequence reads: CSLLRQGGTDTQYF. The CDR3 nucleotides are TGCAGCCTTCTGAGACAGGGGGGCACAGATACGCAGTATTTT. The rearrangement joins TRBV29-1 to TRBJ2-3, with 9 bases lining up with TRBD1. The CDR3 runs 14 residues. The V segment lost 8 bases and the J segment 1 base; nucleotides outside the gene matches: 7. Looked up from germline, CDR1 is SQVTM and CDR2 is ANQGSEA.

The chain couples TRBV27 to TRBJ2-7, with D perhaps being TRBD1 or TRBD2 (5 bases each). The length of the CDR3 is 18 residues. Germline loops: CDR1 MNHEY, CDR2 SMNVEV (reference sequence). Trimming shortened V by 5 bases and J by 5 bases, and 28 bases separated the two germline ends. CDR3 in amino acids: CASSPGTQLVAKEDEQYF. The CDR3 region has the DNA TGTGCCAGCAGTCCGGGGACCCAACTAGTAGCCAAGGAGGACGAGCAGTACTTC.

V is TRBV29-1 and J is TRBJ1-4; no reliable D call. CDR1 and CDR2 (germline): SQVTM, ANQGSEA. V was cut by 6 bases and J by 4 bases, with 6 bases left in between. The CDR3 contains 11 residues. Written as DNA, the CDR3 is TGCAGCGTGGTTATTAATGAAAAACTGTTTTTT. This codes for CSVVINEKLFF.

The J gene is TRBJ1-1, the V gene TRBV6-1, with D possibly TRBD1 on 6 matching bases. Per the germline V gene, CDR1 is MNHNS and CDR2 is SASEGT. V was trimmed by 3 bases and J by 4 bases, leaving 15 bases between them. CDR3 size: 15 residues. CDR3 residues: CASSDTTGWGTEAFF. The CDR3 DNA is TGTGCCAGCAGTGACACCACAGGGTGGGGCACTGAAGCTTTCTTT.

The chain carries TRBV20-1 and TRBJ2-1; the D call may be TRBD1 or TRBD2 (5 bases each). V was trimmed by 4 bases and J by 10 bases, leaving 14 bases between them. Per germline, CDR1 DFQATT and CDR2 SNEGSKA (reference sequence). This CDR3 is built from 12 residues. The CDR3 reads CSATGPTGEQFF. CDR3 coding DNA: TGCAGTGCTACGGGACCTACCGGGGAGCAGTTCTTC.

This chain connects TRBV7-3 to TRBJ2-1; 7 bases match TRBD1. The CDR3 consists of 16 residues. V trimming: 6 bases; J trimming: 0 bases; junction bases outside the gene matches: 8. The germline V gene encodes CDR1 SGHTA and CDR2 FQGTGA. The CDR3 spells CASSFTGAGSYNEQFF. Here the CDR3 DNA reads TGTGCCAGCAGTTTTACAGGGGCGGGCTCCTACAATGAGCAGTTCTTC. The complete variable domain, with remaining parts taken from reference TRBV7-3 and TRBJ2-1, reads GAGVSQTPSNKVTEKGKYVELRCDPISGHTALYWYRQSLGQGPEFLIYFQGTGAADDSGLPNDRFFAVRPEGSVSTLKIQRTERGDSAVYLCASSFTGAGSYNEQFFGPGTRLTVL.

This clonotype was seen more than once but under ten times. V gene TRBV28 combines with J gene TRBJ2-5, with D perhaps TRBD1 (6 bases). The V gene's germline CDR1 is MDHEN and CDR2 SYDVKM. V lost 4 bases to trimming and J lost 4 bases, with 22 bases between them. This CDR3 has 17 residues. The DNA of the CDR3 is TGTGCCAGCAGTTCCTTGAGCGCGTTGAAGGACAGAGAGACCCAGTACTTC. It yields the protein CASSSLSALKDRETQYF.

V and J are TRBV6-6 and TRBJ1-1; D gene unclear. V was pared by 5 bases and J by 1 base, with 8 bases between. This CDR3 has 13 amino acids. Germline CDR1 is MNHNY and CDR2 is SVGAGI (reference sequence). Here the CDR3 reads CASSRLANTEAFF. The DNA for the CDR3 is TGTGCCAGCAGTAGACTGGCGAACACTGAAGCTTTCTTT.

This clonotype was seen a few times. This rearrangement joins TRBV4-2 to TRBJ1-2; D perhaps matches TRBD1 (6 bases). This CDR3 comprises 14 residues. Germline CDR1 reads LGHNA; CDR2 reads YNFKEQ. V shed 0 bases and J shed 8 bases, with 13 bases lying between them. The CDR3 sequence: CASSQDSRGEGYTF. The CDR3, as DNA: TGTGCCAGCAGCCAAGACTCCAGGGGCGAGGGCTACACCTTC.

The V and J genes are TRBV7-6 and TRBJ2-1; 10 nucleotides match TRBD2. The J call may not be correct, given that the DNA end is closer to TRBJ2-5. CDR3 length equals 18 residues. Germline CDR1 and CDR2: SGHVS and FNYEAQ. CDR3 in DNA: TGTGCCAGCAGCTTAGTGGCCTCTAGCGGGAGCCTTCAAGAGACCCAGTACTTC. Translating gives CASSLVASSGSLQETQYF.

This clonotype came up once. The chain carries TRBV20-1 and TRBJ2-5; unclear D gene. The CDR3 contains 13 residues. The V end was cut by 2 bases, the J end by 0 bases, with 7 bases between. Germline V gene lookup returns CDR1 DFQATT and CDR2 SNEGSKA (reference sequence). CDR3 amino acids: CSARQGYQETQYF. The CDR3 nucleotides are TGCAGTGCTAGACAAGGGTACCAAGAGACCCAGTACTTC.

The V and J genes are TRBV20-1 and TRBJ2-7, with 9 bases aligning to TRBD2. Germline CDR1 DFQATT, CDR2 SNEGSKA (reference sequence). After removal of 6 bases from V and 3 bases from J, the junction contained 15 bases not matched to a gene. The CDR3 contains 16 residues. In DNA, the CDR3 is TGCAGTGCCTCACCCGAGTCTAGCGGGAACCACTACGAGCAGTACTTC. Translated: CSASPESSGNHYEQYF.

V and J are TRBV4-2 and TRBJ2-7; TRBD1 might be the D (6 bases). The CDR3 extends over 15 amino acids. The germline V and J ends were trimmed by 0 bases and 2 bases, with 11 bases remaining between them. Germline CDR1 LGHNA, CDR2 YNFKEQ. CDR3 in amino acids: CASSQDLTGTYEQYF. The CDR3 DNA follows: TGTGCCAGCAGCCAAGATTTAACAGGGACCTACGAGCAGTACTTC.

The CDR3 DNA sequence: TGCAGCGTTGAAGATGTGCCCCCCAATCAAGAGACCCAGTACTTC. The encoded protein is CSVEDVPPNQETQYF. The chain links TRBV29-1 to TRBJ2-5; no clear D gene. Trimming took off 0 bases at V and 2 bases at J, with 13 bases between the two ends. The CDR3 is 15 amino acids. Looked up from germline, CDR1 is SQVTM and CDR2 is ANQGSEA.

The chain links TRBV10-3 to TRBJ1-2; tentatively, D is TRBD1 (5 bases). V was trimmed by 2 bases and J by 4 bases, leaving 14 bases between them. CDR1 and CDR2 (germline): ENHRY, SYGVKD. CDR3 length: 15 amino acids. CDR3 loop: CAISEAQATSYGYTF. The CDR3, as DNA: TGTGCCATCAGTGAGGCACAGGCCACCTCCTATGGCTACACCTTC.

The chain uses TRBV6-6 and TRBJ2-5; 7 bases map to TRBD1. The J call may be faulty, since TRBJ2-1 better matches the DNA end. Germline CDR1 MNHNY, CDR2 SVGAGI (reference sequence). CDR3 length: 13 residues. The chain's CDR3 is CASSPGDSNEQFF. The CDR3 nucleotides read TGTGCCAGCAGTCCCGGGGACAGCAATGAGCAGTTCTTC.